The 17 T cell receptor beta chains below were found in one sample sequenced in a study of T-cell memory formation after mild COVID-19. From the 5' RACE reads, TCRdb called clonotypes with MiXCR, one entry per CDR3 protein. The sample includes about 400,000 distinct CDR3 sequences, 20% to 30% seen only once; the top ten take 10% to 15%. Sequencing was carried out using PBMCs or a T cell subset sorted from them (not recorded which). These receptors were obtained from an adult woman who had mild COVID-19 (a few samples of this study predate the infection). Cell type and time point are not known.

This sequence joins TRBV7-8 and TRBJ2-1; 7 nucleotides line up with TRBD1. This CDR3 contains 14 residues. Unmatched junction bases numbered 5, after V lost 1 base and J lost 8 bases. Germline assignment: CDR1 SGHVS and CDR2 FQNEAQ. The DNA for the CDR3 is TGTGCCAGCAGCTTAGAGGGGGCGCGTGATGAGCAGTTCTTC. As protein: CASSLEGARDEQFF.

The V and J genes are TRBV12-3 or TRBV12-4 and TRBJ2-5; 8 nucleotides agree with TRBD1. V was clipped by 6 bases and J by 4 bases; unmatched bases: 7. The CDR3 runs 14 residues. CDR3 nucleotide sequence: TGTGCCAGCAGCGACAGGGGAGGAGGAGAGACCCAGTACTTC. Translation gives CASSDRGGGETQYF.

CDR3 in DNA: TGCGCCAGCAGCCAAGGACAGGGTTATGGAGAGACCCAGTACTTC. Its protein is CASSQGQGYGETQYF. V is TRBV4-3 and J is TRBJ2-5; TRBD1 agrees at 7 bases. J was trimmed by 4 bases and V by 1 base; bases with no gene match: 6. The CDR3 has 15 amino acids. Germline V gives CDR1 LGHNA, CDR2 YSLEER.

This clonotype was detected a few times. V and J are TRBV30 and TRBJ1-1; D uncertain. V was shortened by 3 bases and J by 1 base, with 18 bases between the two germline ends. Germline V gene sequence: CDR1 GTSNPN, CDR2 SVGIG (reference sequence). The length of the CDR3 is 16 residues. CDR3 in amino acids: CAWSPPGWLRNTEAFF. In DNA, the CDR3 is TGTGCCTGGAGCCCACCCGGGTGGCTTAGGAACACTGAAGCTTTCTTT.

This clonotype was seen a few times. V is TRBV4-2 and J is TRBJ2-3; 12 bases align to TRBD2. V shed 4 bases, J shed 1 base, and the junction held 9 bases outside the gene matches. CDR1 is LGHNA, CDR2 YNFKEQ, per germline. This CDR3 is 18 amino acids long. The CDR3 region is CASSRDLTSGSRTDTQYF. The CDR3 bases are TGTGCCAGCAGCCGCGATCTGACTAGCGGGAGCCGCACAGATACGCAGTATTTT.

There are a few counts of this clonotype. This chain uses TRBV24-1 with TRBJ1-2; D is ambiguous. V lost 4 bases and J 0 bases, leaving 8 bases between the germline ends. The CDR3 totals 14 residues. Germline CDR1 is KGHDR and CDR2 is SFDVKD. The CDR3 here is CATSDPGANYGYTF. In DNA, the CDR3 is TGTGCCACCAGTGACCCCGGCGCTAACTATGGCTACACCTTC.

The V and J genes are TRBV4-1 and TRBJ2-3, with D unclear. V gave up 8 bases and J gave up 6 bases, with 15 bases separating them. The CDR3 sequence is 13 residues long. Germline lookup yields CDR1 MGHRA and CDR2 YSYEKL. The CDR3 bases are TGCGCCAGCTCCAGCTCAGGAGCGGATACGCAGTATTTT. Translating gives CASSSSGADTQYF.

This clonotype was recorded a few times. This chain joins TRBV7-9 and TRBJ2-7; 8 bases are shared with TRBD1. CDR3 length equals 14 residues. Germline CDR1 and CDR2: SEHNR and FQNEAQ (reference sequence). J gave up 3 bases and V 4 bases, and 5 bases lay outside the gene matches. CDR3 loop: CASSSGQAIYEQYF. The CDR3, as DNA: TGTGCCAGCAGCTCGGGACAGGCGATCTACGAGCAGTACTTC.

The chain carries TRBV9 and TRBJ2-1, with D unclear. V shed 2 bases and J shed 8 bases, with 14 bases lying between them. The length of the CDR3 is 14 residues. Germline V lookup: CDR1 SGDLS, CDR2 YYNGEE. The CDR3 nucleotides are TGTGCCAGCAGCGTCACAAGTATACTCGATGAGCAGTTCTTC. Its protein product is CASSVTSILDEQFF.

The genes are TRBV12-3 or TRBV12-4 and TRBJ1-5; D ambiguous. With 2 bases removed from V and 3 bases from J, the gap between germline ends came to 8 bases. CDR3 size: 14 residues. The CDR3 loop reads CASSLREINQPQHF. For the CDR3, the DNA is TGTGCCAGCAGTTTAAGGGAGATCAATCAGCCCCAGCATTTT.

Concerning this clonotype: One base away lies a much larger clone, so this may be a sequencing read error. The V gene is TRBV3-1, the J gene TRBJ2-7, with D possibly called TRBD1 or TRBD2 (6 bases each). The CDR3 is made up of 13 amino acids. Per the germline V gene, CDR1 is LGHDT and CDR2 is YNNKEL (reference sequence). Trimming removed 3 bases from V and 9 bases from J, with 15 bases in between. CDR3 region: CASSHGGHSSQYF. CDR3 bases: TGTGCCAGCAGCCACGGGGGACATTCATCGCAGTACTTC.

This clonotype was seen only a few times. The chain uses TRBV30 and TRBJ1-2; no definite D call. This CDR3 contains 14 residues. Germline V gene lookup returns CDR1 GTSNPN and CDR2 SVGIG (reference sequence). Trimming removed 5 bases at V and 6 bases at J, with 19 bases between. CDR3 amino acids: CAWDSAIPWDGYTF. CDR3 DNA: TGTGCCTGGGATTCGGCCATTCCCTGGGATGGCTACACCTTC.

This clonotype was observed a few times. The chain employs TRBV7-9 and TRBJ2-2; D might be TRBD1 or TRBD2, each matching 5 bases. The CDR3 spans 16 residues. The germline V and J ends were trimmed by 0 bases and 1 base, with 9 bases remaining between them. In germline, CDR1 is SEHNR, CDR2 FQNEAQ (reference sequence). In DNA form, the CDR3 reads TGTGCCAGCAGCTTAGCCGGGACGGGGAACACCGGGGAGCTGTTTTTT. This encodes CASSLAGTGNTGELFF.

This clonotype was picked up many times. The chain combines TRBV5-6 with TRBJ2-7; D possibly uses TRBD1 or TRBD2 (5 bases each). Trimming stripped 4 bases from V and 1 base from J, with 9 bases between. In germline, CDR1 is SGHDT, CDR2 YYEEEE. This CDR3 has 13 amino acids. The CDR3 protein is CASSQGASYEQYF. DNA of the CDR3: TGTGCCAGCAGCCAGGGAGCGTCCTACGAGCAGTACTTC. The whole variable domain, filled in from reference TRBV5-6 and TRBJ2-7, reads DAGVTQSPTHLIKTRGQQVTLRCSPKSGHDTVSWYQQALGQGPQFIFQYYEEEERQRGNFPDRFSGHQFPNYSSELNVNALLLGDSALYLCASSQGASYEQYFGPGTRLTVT.

There are many counts of this clonotype. The chain carries TRBV11-2 and TRBJ1-1; weak D call: TRBD1 (5 bases). CDR3 length: 15 residues. Trimming pared 5 bases from V and 0 bases from J, leaving 13 bases between. The germline gives CDR1 SGHAT, CDR2 FQNNGV. The CDR3 region has the DNA TGTGCCAGCAGCCCTCCGGGGGGAATGAACACTGAAGCTTTCTTT. Its protein product is CASSPPGGMNTEAFF.

The chain employs TRBV9 and TRBJ1-1, with D perhaps matching TRBD1 (5 bases). The length of the CDR3 is 13 residues. Per the germline V gene, CDR1 is SGDLS and CDR2 is YYNGEE. Trimming removed 1 base from V and 5 bases from J, with 9 bases in between. In nucleotides, the CDR3 is TGTGCCAGCAGCGTACAGAGGGGAACTGAAGCTTTCTTT. Protein product: CASSVQRGTEAFF.

In its sample, this clonotype was seen a few times. The rearrangement links TRBV7-3 to TRBJ2-5; 14 positions agree with TRBD2. V was clipped by 5 bases and J by 4 bases; unmatched bases: 6. Germline CDR1 SGHTA, CDR2 FQGTGA. The CDR3 consists of 16 residues. The CDR3 DNA reads TGTGCCAGCAGCCAGGGGACTAGCGGGGGCCGAGAGACCCAGTACTTC. It codes for CASSQGTSGGRETQYF.